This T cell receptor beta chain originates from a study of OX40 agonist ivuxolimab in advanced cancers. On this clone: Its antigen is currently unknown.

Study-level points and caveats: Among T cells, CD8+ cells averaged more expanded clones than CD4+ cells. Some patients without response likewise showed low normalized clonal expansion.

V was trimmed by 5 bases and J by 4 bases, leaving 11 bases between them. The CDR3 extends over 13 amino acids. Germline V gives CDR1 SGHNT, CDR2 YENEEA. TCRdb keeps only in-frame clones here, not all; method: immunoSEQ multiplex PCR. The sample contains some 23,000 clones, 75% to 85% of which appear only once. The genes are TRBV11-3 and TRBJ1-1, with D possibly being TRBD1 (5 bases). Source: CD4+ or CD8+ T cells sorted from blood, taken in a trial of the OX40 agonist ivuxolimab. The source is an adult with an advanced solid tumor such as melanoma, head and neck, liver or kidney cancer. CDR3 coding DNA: TGTGCCAGCAGCGTAGGGGAGACCACTGAAGCTTTCTTT. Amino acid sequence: CASSVGETTEAFF. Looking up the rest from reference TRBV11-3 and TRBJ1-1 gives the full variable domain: EAGVVQSPRYKIIEKKQPVAFWCNPISGHNTLYWYLQNLGQGPELLIRYENEEAVDDSQLPKDRFSAERLKGVDSTLKIQPAELGDSAVYLCASSVGETTEAFFGQGTRLTVV.